These 23 T cell receptor beta chains were all obtained from the same sample, sequenced in a study of shared clonotypes between healthy human individuals. Libraries were prepared by immunoSEQ multiplex PCR; TCRdb keeps only in-frame clonotypes and omits some of them. The sample yields over 2 million clones, under 95% seen once. Sequencing input: naive CD4+ T cells from PBMCs. Described subset: CD45RA+ positively selected. The source of these receptors is a man between 18 and 35 years old in good health. Some clones in this sample may be carry-over from other donors' samples.

The rearrangement joins TRBV7-9 to TRBJ2-7; the D is unclear. Germline V gives CDR1 SEHNR, CDR2 FQNEAQ (reference sequence). The V gene lost 5 bases and the J gene lost 2 bases, with 10 bases spanning the gap. The CDR3 runs 13 residues. The CDR3 region is CASSIVTPYEQYF. CDR3 DNA sequence: TGTGCCAGCAGCATCGTGACGCCCTACGAGCAGTACTTC.

In nucleotides, the CDR3 is TGTGCCAGCAGTGCCCCGTGGACTGGGTATGTGAATGAGCAGTTCTTC. Its translation: CASSAPWTGYVNEQFF. The chain recombines TRBV6-1 with TRBJ2-1; D might be TRBD2 (5 bases). V was pared by 4 bases and J by 7 bases, with 20 bases between. This CDR3 contains 16 residues. Germline V lookup: CDR1 MNHNS, CDR2 SASEGT.

V gene TRBV10-3 combines with J gene TRBJ2-3; TRBD2 matches 9 bases. CDR3 length equals 15 residues. V was clipped by 0 bases and J by 6 bases; unmatched bases: 4. Germline V gene data show CDR1 as ENHRY and CDR2 as SYGVKD. CDR3: CAISESRSGGDTQYF. CDR3 bases: TGTGCCATCAGTGAGTCCAGGAGCGGGGGGGATACGCAGTATTTT.

This clone was picked up a small number of times. This sequence joins TRBV6-1 and TRBJ1-5; D call uncertain. The CDR3 runs 13 residues. V lost 2 bases and J 4 bases, leaving 6 bases between the germline ends. The V gene's germline CDR1 is MNHNS and CDR2 SASEGT. As DNA, the CDR3 is TGTGCCAGCAGTGAATCCCAGAATCAGCCCCAGCATTTT. Translated, it gives CASSESQNQPQHF.

The chain joins TRBV5-1 to TRBJ2-2; D remains ambiguous. The germline gives CDR1 SGHRS, CDR2 YFSETQ. V dropped 3 bases and J dropped 7 bases, with 16 bases sitting between them. The CDR3 length is 15 residues. The CDR3 DNA follows: TGCGCCAGCAGCTCCGGCGGATTCACGGGCGGGGAGCTGTTTTTT. Amino acid sequence: CASSSGGFTGGELFF.

V usage is TRBV11-3 and J usage is TRBJ2-6; D tentatively fits TRBD1 or TRBD2 (5 bases each). CDR1 and CDR2 (germline): SGHNT, YENEEA. The V and J ends lost 5 bases and 4 bases respectively, with 15 bases between them. The CDR3 covers 16 residues. The CDR3 sequence is CASSPNRGPGANVLTF. CDR3 sequence (DNA): TGTGCCAGCAGCCCAAATAGGGGACCCGGGGCCAACGTCCTGACTTTC.

This chain uses TRBV28 with TRBJ2-7, with D perhaps TRBD1 (6 bases). V lost 5 bases and J lost 3, with 14 bases in between. Germline CDR1 reads MDHEN; CDR2 reads SYDVKM. The CDR3 runs to 14 residues. CDR3 sequence reads: CASSHLEGVYEQYF. The CDR3 coding sequence is TGTGCCAGCAGTCATCTTGAGGGGGTCTACGAGCAGTACTTC. The variable domain in full, with the rest retrieved from reference TRBV28 and TRBJ2-7, is DVKVTQSSRYLVKRTGEKVFLECVQDMDHENMFWYRQDPGLGLRLIYFSYDVKMKEKGDIPEGYSVSREKKERFSLILESASTNQTSMYLCASSHLEGVYEQYFGPGTRLTVT.

J is TRBJ2-7 and V is TRBV6-6, with a weak D call TRBD2 (7 bases). The CDR3 sequence is 14 residues long. Germline V lookup: CDR1 MNHNY, CDR2 SVGAGI (reference sequence). With 7 bases removed from V and 3 bases from J, the gap between germline ends came to 16 bases. The CDR3 nucleotides are TGTGCCAGCACCACCCCCGGGGGGCTCTACGAGCAGTACTTC. Protein sequence: CASTTPGGLYEQYF.

The J gene is TRBJ1-1, the V gene TRBV6-5; 7 bases map to TRBD1. V lost 7 bases to trimming and J lost 3 bases; unmatched junction nucleotides: 11. The CDR3 loop spans 15 amino acids. Germline CDR1 MNHEY, CDR2 SVGAGI. DNA for the CDR3: TGTGCCAGCATTCCACAGGGGTTGGTTTACACTGAAGCTTTCTTT. Encoded protein: CASIPQGLVYTEAFF.

CDR3: CSVENIRTGGFTDTQYF. In DNA form, the CDR3 reads TGCAGCGTTGAAAATATCAGGACAGGGGGCTTCACAGATACGCAGTATTTT. The genes are TRBV29-1 and TRBJ2-3, with 11 bases lining up with TRBD1. The junction had 9 bases not matched to a gene; V was cut back by 2 bases and J by 2 bases. The CDR3 is 17 amino acids. Germline V gene lookup returns CDR1 SQVTM and CDR2 ANQGSEA.

This sequence joins TRBV15 and TRBJ2-1; D may correspond to TRBD1 or TRBD2 (5 bases each). V lost 0 bases to trimming and J lost 7 bases, with 19 bases between them. This CDR3 is built from 17 residues. CDR1 and CDR2 from the germline V gene are LNHNV and YYDKDF (reference sequence). CDR3 loop: CATSREEPSLGPNEQFF. Written as DNA, the CDR3 is TGTGCCACCAGCAGAGAAGAGCCCTCACTGGGACCAAATGAGCAGTTCTTC.

The chain joins TRBV28 to TRBJ1-1; maybe TRBD1 (6 bases). CDR3 length: 14 amino acids. V lost 6 bases, J lost 1 base, and 12 bases lay in between. The germline V gene has CDR1 MDHEN and CDR2 SYDVKM. Here the CDR3 reads CASRRMGQNTEAFF. The CDR3 DNA is TGTGCCAGCAGGCGGATGGGACAGAACACTGAAGCTTTCTTT.

V usage is TRBV25-1 and J usage is TRBJ2-3; D might be TRBD1 or TRBD2, each matching 6 bases. With 5 bases removed from V and 1 base from J, the gap between germline ends came to 19 bases. This CDR3 is built from 17 residues. The germline gives CDR1 MGHDK, CDR2 SYGVNS. CDR3 region: CASSLRGAVRGTDTQYF. DNA for the CDR3: TGTGCCAGCAGTTTAAGGGGGGCGGTCCGGGGCACAGATACGCAGTATTTT.

This clone was detected once. The gene calls are TRBV7-3 and TRBJ2-1, with TRBD2 matching over 7 bases. Trimming cost V 0 bases and J 7 bases; bases outside gene matches: 3. This CDR3 comprises 14 residues. From germline, CDR1 is SGHTA and CDR2 FQGTGA. The chain's CDR3 is CASSLTRESNEQFF. The CDR3 nucleotides read TGTGCCAGCAGCTTAACGCGGGAGTCGAATGAGCAGTTCTTC. Full variable domain (remainder filled in from reference TRBV7-3 and TRBJ2-1): GAGVSQTPSNKVTEKGKYVELRCDPISGHTALYWYRQSLGQGPEFLIYFQGTGAADDSGLPNDRFFAVRPEGSVSTLKIQRTERGDSAVYLCASSLTRESNEQFFGPGTRLTVL.

Remarks on this clone: Other nucleotide sequences from this sample produce the same CDR3. This chain uses TRBV18 with TRBJ2-3, with TRBD1 identical over 12 bases. This CDR3 spans 15 amino acids. Germline V lookup: CDR1 KGHSH, CDR2 LQKENI. The junction had 5 bases not matched to a gene; V was cut back by 6 bases and J by 4 bases. The CDR3 loop is CASSPGTGGADTQYF. In nucleotides, the CDR3 is TGTGCCAGCTCCCCCGGGACAGGGGGCGCAGATACGCAGTATTTT.

The chain joins TRBV9 to TRBJ2-1, with D possibly matching TRBD1 (5 bases). The CDR3 has 14 residues. The germline CDR1 and CDR2 sequences are SGDLS and YYNGEE. Trimming took off 0 bases at V and 6 bases at J, with 10 bases between the two ends. DNA of the CDR3: TGTGCCAGCAGCGTAGGGGGCGCTTCCAATGAGCAGTTCTTC. Translating it yields CASSVGGASNEQFF.

The V call is TRBV29-1, the J call TRBJ2-1; 14 nucleotides align to TRBD2. Germline lookup yields CDR1 SQVTM and CDR2 ANQGSEA. CDR3 length equals 13 residues. Trimming cost V 5 bases and J 14 bases; bases outside gene matches: 8. CDR3 amino acids: CSVLTSGRGVEFF. The DNA of the CDR3 is TGCAGCGTTCTGACTAGCGGGAGGGGGGTTGAGTTCTTC.

The chain links TRBV28 to TRBJ1-6; D is perhaps TRBD1 (5 bases). This CDR3 has 14 residues. Trimming cost V 4 bases and J 3 bases, with 7 bases left between them. The germline CDR1 and CDR2 sequences are MDHEN and SYDVKM. The CDR3 sequence is CASSSTVYNSPLHF. CDR3 in DNA: TGTGCCAGCAGTTCGACAGTCTATAATTCACCCCTCCACTTT. Using reference TRBV28 and TRBJ1-6 for the parts outside the CDR3, the full variable domain is DVKVTQSSRYLVKRTGEKVFLECVQDMDHENMFWYRQDPGLGLRLIYFSYDVKMKEKGDIPEGYSVSREKKERFSLILESASTNQTSMYLCASSSTVYNSPLHFGNGTRLTVT.

This chain links TRBV12-2 with TRBJ1-2; the listed D gene, TRBD1, was not tested against the DNA. TRBV12-2 is described as a pseudogene. This CDR3 has 13 amino acids. The CDR3 sequence is CASRKQGAGGYTF. In nucleotides, the CDR3 is TGTGCAAGCCGTAAACAGGGGGCGGGTGGCTACACCTTC.

This clone was picked up one time. The chain links TRBV30 to TRBJ1-2; 10 nucleotides line up with TRBD1. Germline V lookup: CDR1 GTSNPN, CDR2 SVGIG (reference sequence). This CDR3 is built from 13 residues. V gave up 4 bases and J gave up 3 bases; unmatched junction bases: 2. In nucleotides, the CDR3 is TGTGCCTGGACCGGGACAGGGGACTATGGCTACACCTTC. Residues: CAWTGTGDYGYTF. The variable domain in full, with the rest retrieved from reference TRBV30 and TRBJ1-2, is SQTIHQWPATLVQPVGSPLSLECTVEGTSNPNLYWYRQAAGRGLQLLFYSVGIGQISSEVPQNLSASRPQDRQFILSSKKLLLSDSGFYLCAWTGTGDYGYTFGSGTRLTVV.

This chain links TRBV2 with TRBJ2-5; 9 nucleotides line up with TRBD1. Trimming cost V 3 bases and J 4 bases; bases outside gene matches: 6. The CDR3 loop spans 15 amino acids. Germline values: CDR1 SNHLY, CDR2 FYNNEI. DNA for the CDR3: TGTGCCAGCAGTGACGTGGACAGGGGTTTAGAGACCCAGTACTTC. It translates to CASSDVDRGLETQYF.

This chain uses TRBV5-4 with TRBJ1-1; TRBD1 might be the D (5 bases). V dropped 1 base and J dropped 3 bases, with 13 bases sitting between them. Per germline, CDR1 SGHNT and CDR2 YYREEE (reference sequence). The CDR3 length is 15 residues. As DNA, the CDR3 is TGTGCCAGCAGCTTGTTGGCCGGGACCGACACTGAAGCTTTCTTT. Its protein is CASSLLAGTDTEAFF.

This clone came up once. V usage is TRBV28 and J usage is TRBJ2-7, with 7 bases lining up with TRBD2. The germline gives CDR1 MDHEN, CDR2 SYDVKM. V shed 5 bases and J 7 bases; nucleotides not matched to a gene: 14. The CDR3 is 15 residues long. The CDR3 nucleotides are TGTGCCAGCAGTGTAAGCGGGGCCTCCTACGGGGAGCAGTACTTC. Its protein product is CASSVSGASYGEQYF.